This TCR beta chain derives from a study of T cell responses to AZD1222 COVID-19 vaccine (dated by TCRdb to the early 2020s). Regarding the complete study: AZD1222 recipients whose second dose came at about 4 weeks and those whose second dose came at about 12 weeks were combined into one group, since spike-specific TCR depth and breadth did not differ between the two schedules. Trial participants were enrolled by age into 18-55, 56-69 and 70-plus year subgroups, with roughly 160, 29 and 62 TCR-sequenced participants respectively. TCR sequencing was performed for about 240 trial participants, of whom around 200 were given two doses of AZD1222 and about 25 were given two doses of MenACWY control vaccine.

The CDR3 regions of human TCRbeta chains were analyzed by immunosequencing. In the authors' own workflow: Repertoire TCRs were matched against a reference library of SARS-CoV-2-specific TCRs generated with the MIRA antigen-specificity platform. Breadth was defined as the fraction of unique TCRs that were SARS-CoV-2-associated, and depth was defined as the fraction of total T cells that were SARS-CoV-2-associated. Each spike-specific TCR was assigned to its reactive spike region and to a CD4 or CD8 class using the MIRA data. Log10-transformed breadth and depth values were compared by one-way ANOVA with Sidak's multiple comparisons tests. The clones in this table, taken by TCRdb from immuneACCESS, are in-frame only. Not every clone is retained; where verified, under half of the shortfall comes from an unresolved V gene, and the cause of the rest is unknown. D and trimming were read from the DNA, whereas the V and J calls and clone size are those reported in that table. The sample table contains more than 120,000 clones; only one count was recorded for 93% of them. The ten largest clones capture roughly 5% of the sample.

Notes on this clone: This clone's antigen is unknown. Qualities for individual bases were not recorded, and no much larger clone is one base off.

The CDR3 contains 13 residues, cysteine and phenylalanine counted. Only the CDR3 portion is preserved as DNA: 39 bases, with reading frame beginning at the first base. The V end loses 0 bases and the J end loses 4 bases, and a stretch of 5 bases separates them. Reading the germline V gene gives CDR1 LGHNA and CDR2 YSLEER. Read against the paper, the sample's time point label means: baseline before first vaccination. Samples from vaccinated people were obtained from the UK trials COV001 and COV002, which included a single-blind randomized controlled phase 2/3 trial of AZD1222 (ChAdOx1 nCoV-19) in healthy adults. Trial participant PBMC samples were collected at day 0 and day 28 after the second dose for TCRbeta chain sequencing. What the study reported, not specific to this receptor: Epitopes outside the regions mutated in the B.1.351 and B.1.1.7 variants were reportedly recognized by nearly half of the unique spike-specific TCRs. Because no day 14 peak-response samples were available, repertoires were characterized only after the peak T cell response. In the small 56-69-year group, the increase in depth fell short of significance, most likely because of low power. Conclusions about previously exposed vaccinees were limited because only 6 or 7 AZD1222 recipients were SARS-CoV-2 seropositive at baseline. Most participants were white British and females outnumbered males, and the authors suggested that clonal diversity may have been underestimated. CD4 TCRs associated with the vaccine covered the entire spike protein, and the dominant responses were in regions 160-218 and 743-854. Spike-specific TCR breadth and depth rose significantly after two AZD1222 doses compared with day 0 and with MenACWY recipients.

This specimen consisted of peripheral blood, obtained on day 0 of AZD1222 vaccination. The V and J genes are TRBV4-3 and TRBJ2-3, with the D gene uncertain. The clonotype comes from an adult in good health. The bases are TGCGCCAGCAGCCAAGATCCCTCAGATACGCAGTATTTT. It translates to CASSQDPSDTQYF.